This record concerns one T cell receptor beta chain sequence. The data were taken from a study of sequential checkpoint blockade in melanoma. Germline V gene lookup returns CDR1 SEHNR and CDR2 FQNEAQ (reference sequence). The trim removed 4 bases at V and 0 bases at J, leaving 12 bases unmatched. The length of the CDR3 is 17 residues. Treatment: randomized to nivolumab then ipilimumab (arm A) or the reverse (arm B). Sequenced by immunoSEQ multiplex PCR; TCRdb stores in-frame clones only, minus some. The data show about 20,000 clones, with around 77% seen just once and 21% held by the top ten. Here the sequenced sample was CD8+ T cells sorted from blood (inferred from file names), taken from a patient given nivolumab and ipilimumab in sequence. The TCR sequence derives from a human donor with melanoma. The rearrangement joins TRBV7-9 to TRBJ2-7; 7 bases agree with TRBD2. The CDR3 spells CASSSLPSGSSSYEQYF. In DNA form, the CDR3 reads TGTGCCAGCAGCTCTCTACCTAGCGGCTCTAGCTCCTACGAGCAGTACTTC.